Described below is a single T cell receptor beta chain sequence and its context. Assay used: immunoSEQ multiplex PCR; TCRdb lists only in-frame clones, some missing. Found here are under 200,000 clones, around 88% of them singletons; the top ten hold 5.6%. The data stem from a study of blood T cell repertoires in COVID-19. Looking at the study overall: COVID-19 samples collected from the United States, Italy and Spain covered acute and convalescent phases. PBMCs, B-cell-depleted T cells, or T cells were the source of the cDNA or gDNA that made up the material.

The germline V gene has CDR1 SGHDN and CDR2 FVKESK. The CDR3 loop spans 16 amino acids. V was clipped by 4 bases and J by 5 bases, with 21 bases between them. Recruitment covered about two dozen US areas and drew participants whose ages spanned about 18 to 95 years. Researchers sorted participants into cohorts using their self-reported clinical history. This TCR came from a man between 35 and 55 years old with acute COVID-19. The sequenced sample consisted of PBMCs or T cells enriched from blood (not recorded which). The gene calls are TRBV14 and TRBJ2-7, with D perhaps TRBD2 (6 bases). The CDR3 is CASSPPRRDFSHEQYF. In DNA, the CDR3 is TGTGCCAGCAGCCCACCGCGCCGGGACTTTTCCCACGAGCAGTACTTC.